This TCR beta chain originates from a study of blood T cells in healthy people across ages. This clonotype has a single count. What it binds is unknown. Broader study findings: CMV status of donors was unknown, possibly confounding expanded clonotype changes.

A J-beta primer mix and a sample-barcoded 5' primer were used in a second PCR of about 6 to 12 cycles. From the 5' RACE reads, TCRdb called clonotypes with MiXCR, one entry per CDR3 protein. Of around 750,000 distinct CDR3 sequences in the sample, roughly 50% were seen once. Russia was home to the donors, healthy Caucasian individuals aged 6 to 90. Total RNA, at least 5.5 micrograms per sample, was extracted from PBMCs. Sequenced sample: blood. The clonotype comes from an elderly man in good health.

Written as DNA, the CDR3 is TGCAGCGTTGAGGCGACAGGGGGCACAGATACGCAGTATTTT. Its protein product is CSVEATGGTDTQYF. This sequence joins TRBV29-1 and TRBJ2-3; 8 nucleotides align to TRBD1. CDR1 and CDR2 from the germline V gene are SQVTM and ANQGSEA. The CDR3 covers 14 residues. Trimming took 3 bases from V and 1 from J; bases not matched to a gene: 3.